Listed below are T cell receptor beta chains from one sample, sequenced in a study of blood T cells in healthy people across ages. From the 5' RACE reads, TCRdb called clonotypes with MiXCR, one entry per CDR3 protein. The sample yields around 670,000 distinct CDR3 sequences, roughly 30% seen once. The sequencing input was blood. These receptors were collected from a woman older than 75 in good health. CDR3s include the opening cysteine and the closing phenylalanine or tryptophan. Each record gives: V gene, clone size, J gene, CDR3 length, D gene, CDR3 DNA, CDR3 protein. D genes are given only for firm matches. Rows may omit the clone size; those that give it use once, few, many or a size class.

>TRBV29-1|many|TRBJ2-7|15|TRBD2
TGCAGCGTTGTTTTAGCGAGCGGGGGGGCCCACGAGCAGTACTTC
CSVVLASGGAHEQYF
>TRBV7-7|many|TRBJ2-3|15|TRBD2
TGTGCCAGCAGTCGCATAGCGGGGAGCACAGATACGCAGTATTTT
CASSRIAGSTDTQYF
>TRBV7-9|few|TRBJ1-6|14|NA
TGTGCCAGCAGCTTAGACATGAGTAATTCACCCCTCCACTTT
CASSLDMSNSPLHF
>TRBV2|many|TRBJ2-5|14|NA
TGTGCCAGCACCCCGGACCTAGTCGGGGAGACCCAGTACTTC
CASTPDLVGETQYF
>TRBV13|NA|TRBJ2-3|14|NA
TGTGCCAGCAGCTCACTAGCTATGACAGATACGCAGTATTTT
CASSSLAMTDTQYF
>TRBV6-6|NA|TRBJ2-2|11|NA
TGTGCCAGCACCTGGCGGGGGGAGCTGTTTTTT
CASTWRGELFF
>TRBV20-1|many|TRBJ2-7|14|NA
TGCAGTGCTAGACACTTGCAGGGAGGAAACGAGCAGTACTTC
CSARHLQGGNEQYF
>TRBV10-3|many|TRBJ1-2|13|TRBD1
TGTGCCATCAGTGAGGACAGGGGGGGCGGCTACACCTTC
CAISEDRGGGYTF
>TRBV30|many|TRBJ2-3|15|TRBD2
TGTGCCTGGTTACCAGTTTCGGGGAGGGCAGATACGCAGTATTTT
CAWLPVSGRADTQYF
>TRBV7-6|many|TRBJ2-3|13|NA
TGTGCCAGCAGCCTACCCCCGGGGGATACGCAGTATTTT
CASSLPPGDTQYF
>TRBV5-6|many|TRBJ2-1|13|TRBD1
TGTGCCAGCAGCAAGGACAGGGGAGATGAGCAGTTCTTC
CASSKDRGDEQFF
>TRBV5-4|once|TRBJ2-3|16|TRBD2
TGTGCCAGCAGCGATCCGAGCGGGGGGTACACAGATACGCAGTATTTT
CASSDPSGGYTDTQYF
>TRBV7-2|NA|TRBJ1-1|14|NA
TGTGCCAGCAGCAGAGGTACTGAGGCCACTGAAGCTTTCTTT
CASSRGTEATEAFF
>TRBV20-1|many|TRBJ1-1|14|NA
TGCAGTGCTAGAGGGGTAGGGAGGAACACTGAAGCTTTCTTT
CSARGVGRNTEAFF
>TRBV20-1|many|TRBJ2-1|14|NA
TGCAGTGCTGGAAGATGGGACTCCTACAATGAGCAGTTCTTC
CSAGRWDSYNEQFF
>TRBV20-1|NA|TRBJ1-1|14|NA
TGCAGTGCCGGTAGAAACCGGGGCCCCAATGAAGCTTTCTTT
CSAGRNRGPNEAFF
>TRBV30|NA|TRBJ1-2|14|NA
TGTGCCTGGAGTTGGGACCGGGGGTCCAGGGGCTACACCTTC
CAWSWDRGSRGYTF
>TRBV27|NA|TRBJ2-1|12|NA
TGTGCCAGCAGTTGGCTTAACAATGAGCAGTTCTTC
CASSWLNNEQFF
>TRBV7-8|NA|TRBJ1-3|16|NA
TGTGCCAGCAGCTTAGGCCGGCAGGTCTCTGGAAACACCATATATTTT
CASSLGRQVSGNTIYF
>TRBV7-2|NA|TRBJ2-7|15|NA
TGTGCCAGCAGCATAGAGGGGGTCGGGGGGTACGAGCAGTACTTC
CASSIEGVGGYEQYF
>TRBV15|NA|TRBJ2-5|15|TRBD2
TGTGCCACCAGCCCGGGACTAGCGGGAGATGAGACCCAGTACTTC
CATSPGLAGDETQYF
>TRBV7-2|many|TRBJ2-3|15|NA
TGTGCCAGCAGCCCACGACTAGTATATTCAGATACGCAGTATTTT
CASSPRLVYSDTQYF
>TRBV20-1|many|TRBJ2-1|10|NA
TGCAGTGCTCTAGACAATGAGCAGTTCTTC
CSALDNEQFF
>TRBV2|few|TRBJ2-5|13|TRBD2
TGTGCCAGCACCCGACTAGCGGGAGAGACCCAGTACTTC
CASTRLAGETQYF